Described below is a single T cell receptor beta chain sequence and its context. Its antigen is currently unknown. The method was immunoSEQ multiplex PCR; TCRdb's version includes in-frame clones alone and lacks a portion of them. Among some 2,000,000 clones, roughly 94% were seen once, and the ten largest hold around 1.1%. Naive CD8 cells lacked CD45RO and underwent positive selection for CCR7, leaving out terminally differentiated effector memory CD45RA+ cells. All the donors were Caucasian adults who lived in Nashville, Tennessee. The entry originates in a study of shared clonotypes between healthy human individuals. As for the study in general: Donors consisted of two women and a few men between 18 and 49. Per donor, CD8 memory used one plate, CD8 naive used two, CD4 memory used three and CD4 naive used three. Study-level points and caveats: A handful of donors shared 5% to 5.5% of their naive CD4 clonotypes.

The clonotype originates from a man aged 18 to 30 in good health. The sequenced material came from naive CD8+ T cells sorted from blood.

CDR3 bases: TGTGCCAGCAGTCCGGGACAGGGCACCTACAATGAGCAGTTCTTC. This gives the protein CASSPGQGTYNEQFF. The J gene is TRBJ2-1, the V gene TRBV7-3; 9 bases agree with TRBD1. Germline V gives CDR1 SGHTA, CDR2 FQGTGA. V lost 6 bases and J lost 2; bases outside the gene matches: 5. The CDR3 has 15 residues.